A single sample gave rise to the 19 T cell receptor beta chains below, sequenced in a study of blood T cell repertoires in COVID-19. Here immunoSEQ multiplex PCR was the method, and the copy in TCRdb shows in-frame clones only, minus some. The sample shows 250,000 to 300,000 clones, approximately 90% of them seen only once. The material sequenced was PBMCs or T cells enriched from blood (not recorded which). The origin of the receptors is a human donor in a cohort exposed to, infected with or recovered from COVID-19 (not recorded which). The donor label of this sample is uncertain.

As concerns this clone: The same CDR3 also results from other DNA sequences found in this sample. The V call is TRBV5-1, the J call TRBJ1-2; D unclear. The CDR3 sequence is 14 residues long. The ends were cut back, 0 bases at V and 0 bases at J, with 6 bases in the middle. Germline CDR1 and CDR2: SGHRS and YFSETQ. DNA for the CDR3: TGCGCCAGCAGCTTGGACGGAGCTAACTATGGCTACACCTTC. Its translation is CASSLDGANYGYTF.

The sample holds a few counts of this clone. This chain links TRBV6-4 with TRBJ2-1; 10 bases match TRBD2. Germline CDR1 reads MRHNA; CDR2 reads SNTAGT. Trimming took 3 bases from V and 6 from J; bases not matched to a gene: 2. This CDR3 has 14 residues. The CDR3 reads CASSEAGGPNEQFF. The CDR3 coding sequence is TGTGCCAGCAGTGAAGCGGGGGGGCCCAATGAGCAGTTCTTC.

This rearrangement joins TRBV24-1 to TRBJ2-1, with D perhaps TRBD2 (6 bases). CDR3 size: 17 residues. V gave up 3 bases and J gave up 5 bases, with 19 bases separating them. Germline V gene data show CDR1 as KGHDR and CDR2 as SFDVKD. CDR3 DNA sequence: TGTGCCACCAGTGATGGGACTTTCCTGAGAAAAAACAATGAGCAGTTCTTC. Protein sequence: CATSDGTFLRKNNEQFF.

V is TRBV2 and J is TRBJ1-5; 7 nucleotides agree with TRBD1. CDR3 length: 13 amino acids. Trimming removed 6 bases from V and 8 bases from J; junction bases left unmatched: 7. Looked up from germline, CDR1 is SNHLY and CDR2 is FYNNEI. For the CDR3, the DNA is TGTGCCAGCAGCCAGACAGGACAGGAGCCCCAGCATTTT. It encodes CASSQTGQEPQHF.

This chain connects TRBV7-2 to TRBJ2-3; 9 positions agree with TRBD1. Unmatched junction bases numbered 12, after V lost 3 bases and J lost 8 bases. The CDR3 has 16 residues. CDR1 SGHTA and CDR2 FQGNSA come from the germline V gene. As DNA, the CDR3 is TGTGCCAGCAGCTTTTACAGGGGGCTTGACCCAGCTACGCAGTATTTT. Translated: CASSFYRGLDPATQYF.

J is TRBJ1-3 and V is TRBV5-5, with D hard to call. Between the trimmed V and J ends, which lost 5 bases and 0 bases, there was a span of 12 bases. The CDR3 length is 15 residues. Germline V gene data show CDR1 as SGHKS and CDR2 as YYEKEE (reference sequence). The CDR3 loop is CASSSDWISGNTIYF. Here the CDR3 DNA reads TGTGCCAGCAGTTCGGACTGGATCTCTGGAAACACCATATATTTT.

The table lists this clone with a count of one. The V call is TRBV18, the J call TRBJ2-7; TRBD2 is a possible D gene (6 bases). The germline V gene encodes CDR1 KGHSH and CDR2 LQKENI. CDR3 length: 12 amino acids. V gave up 3 bases and J gave up 6 bases, with 9 bases separating them. CDR3 nucleotides: TGTGCCAGCTCACCGGCGGGGATCGAGCAGTACTTC. Its translation is CASSPAGIEQYF.

The rearrangement links TRBV2 to TRBJ1-5; 7 bases are a match to TRBD1. This CDR3 is 14 amino acids long. J lost 6 bases, V lost 6 bases, and 8 bases had no gene match. Per germline, CDR1 SNHLY and CDR2 FYNNEI. CDR3 coding DNA: TGTGCCAGCAGCGCCACAGGGGACCCTCAGCCCCAGCATTTT. This translates into CASSATGDPQPQHF. Looking up the rest from reference TRBV2 and TRBJ1-5 gives the full variable domain: EPEVTQTPSHQVTQMGQEVILRCVPISNHLYFYWYRQILGQKVEFLVSFYNNEISEKSEIFDDQFSVERPDGSNFTLKIRSTKLEDSAMYFCASSATGDPQPQHFGDGTRLSIL.

Remarks on this clone: Within the sample, other DNA sequences also encode this same CDR3. V gene TRBV19 combines with J gene TRBJ2-7, with TRBD2 matching 7 bases. Trimming at V came to 6 bases and at J to 0 bases, leaving 2 bases not matched to a gene. The CDR3 loop spans 13 amino acids. CDR1 is LNHDA, CDR2 SQIVND, per germline (reference sequence). This CDR3 reads CASRAGSSYEQYF. Here the CDR3 DNA reads TGTGCCAGTAGAGCGGGAAGCTCCTACGAGCAGTACTTC. Full variable domain (remainder filled in from reference TRBV19 and TRBJ2-7): DGGITQSPKYLFRKEGQNVTLSCEQNLNHDAMYWYRQDPGQGLRLIYYSQIVNDFQKGDIAEGYSVSREKKESFPLTVTSAQKNPTAFYLCASRAGSSYEQYFGPGTRLTVT.

The chain is built from TRBV3-1 (or the pseudogene TRBV3-2) and TRBJ1-6; possibly TRBD1 for D (6 bases). The V end was cut by 0 bases, the J end by 9 bases, with 12 bases between. The CDR3 has 15 residues. Per the germline V gene, CDR1 is LGHDT and CDR2 is YNNKEL (reference sequence). CDR3 protein: CASSQEDSRSSPLHF. The CDR3 region has the DNA TGTGCCAGCAGCCAAGAGGACAGCCGTAGTTCACCCCTCCACTTT.

V is TRBV24-1 and J is TRBJ2-1; TRBD2 aligns across 11 bases. V shed 3 bases and J 1 base; nucleotides not matched to a gene: 1. The V gene's germline CDR1 is KGHDR and CDR2 SFDVKD. The CDR3 spans 16 residues. CDR3 nucleotide sequence: TGTGCCACCAGTGATAGACTAGCGGGGTCCTACAATGAGCAGTTCTTC. Translation gives CATSDRLAGSYNEQFF.

The V gene is TRBV19, the J gene TRBJ1-5; D call uncertain. Trimming stripped 6 bases from V and 6 bases from J, with 21 bases between. CDR3 length: 16 amino acids. CDR1 and CDR2 from the germline V gene are LNHDA and SQIVND (reference sequence). The CDR3, as DNA: TGTGCCAGTAGGGACGTGTTGGGGAGGGTCGGTCAGCCCCAGCATTTT. Amino acid sequence: CASRDVLGRVGQPQHF.

V and J are TRBV7-9 and TRBJ1-4, with a possible D match to TRBD1 (5 bases). This CDR3 contains 18 residues. The germline gives CDR1 SEHNR, CDR2 FQNEAQ (reference sequence). With 1 base removed from V and 4 bases from J, the gap between germline ends came to 19 bases. The CDR3 loop is CASSLVAALGQGNEKLFF. CDR3 DNA: TGTGCCAGCAGCTTAGTTGCGGCGCTCGGCCAGGGTAATGAAAAACTGTTTTTT.

The chain combines TRBV5-1 with TRBJ1-1, with 8 bases aligning to TRBD1. After removal of 4 bases from V and 2 bases from J, the junction contained 7 bases not matched to a gene. Germline CDR1 is SGHRS and CDR2 is YFSETQ. There are 15 residues in the CDR3. The CDR3 bases are TGCGCCAGCAGCAGGGACGACAGGGGAAACACTGAAGCTTTCTTT. It specifies CASSRDDRGNTEAFF.

This clone was detected only once. The rearrangement links TRBV6-2 or TRBV6-3 to TRBJ1-4; 9 bases align to TRBD1. Germline V gene lookup returns CDR1 MNHEY and CDR2 SVGEGT. After removal of 6 bases from V and 5 bases from J, the junction contained 10 bases not matched to a gene. The CDR3 is 16 amino acids. The CDR3 is CASSPAAGTGNEKLFF. The CDR3 region has the DNA TGTGCCAGCAGCCCTGCTGCCGGGACAGGGAATGAAAAACTGTTTTTT.

The rearrangement joins TRBV24-1 to TRBJ1-2; D is unresolved. With 0 bases removed from V and 6 bases from J, the gap between germline ends came to 4 bases. Germline CDR1 is KGHDR and CDR2 is SFDVKD. This CDR3 is built from 12 residues. The CDR3 DNA is TGTGCCACCAGTGATTTGCTAGATGGCTACACCTTC. This sequence encodes CATSDLLDGYTF.

V is TRBV5-4 and J is TRBJ2-4; 7 bases are shared with TRBD2. The V gene end was trimmed by 4 bases and the J gene end by 7 bases; junction bases not matched to a gene: 5. CDR3 length: 13 amino acids. CDR1 and CDR2 from the germline V gene are SGHNT and YYREEE (reference sequence). The CDR3 protein is CASSPGGGNIQYF. Here the CDR3 DNA reads TGTGCCAGCAGCCCCGGGGGAGGGAACATTCAGTACTTC.

The chain carries TRBV19 and TRBJ2-4; 10 bases match TRBD2. CDR1 is LNHDA, CDR2 SQIVND, per germline (reference sequence). This CDR3 comprises 16 residues. Losses at the gene ends were 5 bases for V and 0 bases for J; bases not matched to a gene: 4. Here the CDR3 reads CASSFSGGLAKNIQYF. In DNA, the CDR3 is TGTGCCAGTAGTTTTAGCGGGGGGTTAGCCAAAAACATTCAGTACTTC.

V gene TRBV19 combines with J gene TRBJ1-1, with 9 bases matching TRBD1. This CDR3 contains 15 residues. Germline-derived CDR1 and CDR2 are LNHDA and SQIVND (reference sequence). V dropped 9 bases and J dropped 4; count of bases not matched to a gene: 12. In DNA form, the CDR3 reads TGTGCCAGCATTCCGGGACAGGGTGGGAGCACTGAAGCTTTCTTT. Translating it yields CASIPGQGGSTEAFF.